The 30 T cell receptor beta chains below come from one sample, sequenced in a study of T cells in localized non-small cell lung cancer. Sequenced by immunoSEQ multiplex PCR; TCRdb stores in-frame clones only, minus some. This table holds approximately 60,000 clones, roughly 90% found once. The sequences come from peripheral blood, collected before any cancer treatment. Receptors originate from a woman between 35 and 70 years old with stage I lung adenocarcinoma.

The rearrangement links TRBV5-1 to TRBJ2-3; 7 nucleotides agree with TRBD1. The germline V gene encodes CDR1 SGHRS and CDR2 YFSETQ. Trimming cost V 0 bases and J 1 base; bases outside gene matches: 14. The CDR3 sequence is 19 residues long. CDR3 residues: CASSLALSQGVGGTDTQYF. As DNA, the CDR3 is TGCGCCAGCAGCTTGGCGCTCAGTCAGGGGGTCGGGGGCACAGATACGCAGTATTTT.

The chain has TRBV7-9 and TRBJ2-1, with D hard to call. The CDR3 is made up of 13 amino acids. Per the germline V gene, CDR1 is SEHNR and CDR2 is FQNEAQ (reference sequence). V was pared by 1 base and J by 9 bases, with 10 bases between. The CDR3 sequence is CASSLDQTGEQFF. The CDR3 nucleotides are TGTGCCAGCAGCTTAGACCAGACCGGTGAGCAGTTCTTC.

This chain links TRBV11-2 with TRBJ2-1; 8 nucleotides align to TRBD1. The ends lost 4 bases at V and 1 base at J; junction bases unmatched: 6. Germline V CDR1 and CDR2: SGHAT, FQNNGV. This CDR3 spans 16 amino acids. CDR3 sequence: CASSSDRANSYNEQFF. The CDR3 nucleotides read TGTGCCAGCAGCTCGGACAGGGCGAATTCCTACAATGAGCAGTTCTTC.

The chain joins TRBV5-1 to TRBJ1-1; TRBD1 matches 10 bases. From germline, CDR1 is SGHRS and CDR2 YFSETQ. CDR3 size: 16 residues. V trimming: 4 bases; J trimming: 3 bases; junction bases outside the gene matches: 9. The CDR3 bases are TGCGCCAGCAGCCGACTAGGGGACAGGGGAGACACTGAAGCTTTCTTT. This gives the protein CASSRLGDRGDTEAFF. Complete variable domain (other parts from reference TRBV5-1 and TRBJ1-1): KAGVTQTPRYLIKTRGQQVTLSCSPISGHRSVSWYQQTPGQGLQFLFEYFSETQRNKGNFPGRFSGRQFSNSRSEMNVSTLELGDSALYLCASSRLGDRGDTEAFFGQGTRLTVV.

The CDR3 nucleotides read TGTGCCAGCAGCCTGCCGGGACTAGCGTCCTACGAGCAGTACTTC. Translation: CASSLPGLASYEQYF. The J gene is TRBJ2-7, the V gene TRBV5-4; the match to TRBD2 covers 10 bases. Per germline, CDR1 SGHNT and CDR2 YYREEE (reference sequence). The V and J ends lost 4 bases and 1 base, in that order; junction bases with no gene match: 5. The CDR3 sequence is 15 residues long.

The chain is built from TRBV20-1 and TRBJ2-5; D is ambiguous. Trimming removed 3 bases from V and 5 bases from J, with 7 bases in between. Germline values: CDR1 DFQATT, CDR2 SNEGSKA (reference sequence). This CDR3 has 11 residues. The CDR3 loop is CSARVQETQYF. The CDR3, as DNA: TGCAGTGCTAGGGTACAGGAGACCCAGTACTTC.

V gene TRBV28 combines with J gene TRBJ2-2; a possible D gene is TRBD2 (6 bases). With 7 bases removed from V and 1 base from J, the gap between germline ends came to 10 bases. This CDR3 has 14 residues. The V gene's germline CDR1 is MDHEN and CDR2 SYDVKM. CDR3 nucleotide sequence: TGTGCCAGCAAGGGAGGCCTGAACACCGGGGAGCTGTTTTTT. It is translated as CASKGGLNTGELFF.

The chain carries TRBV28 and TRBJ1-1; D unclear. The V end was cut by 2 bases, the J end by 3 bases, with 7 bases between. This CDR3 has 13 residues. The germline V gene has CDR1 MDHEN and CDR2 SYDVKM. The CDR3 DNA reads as TGTGCCAGCAGTTTAACAGAGTACACTGAAGCTTTCTTT. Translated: CASSLTEYTEAFF.

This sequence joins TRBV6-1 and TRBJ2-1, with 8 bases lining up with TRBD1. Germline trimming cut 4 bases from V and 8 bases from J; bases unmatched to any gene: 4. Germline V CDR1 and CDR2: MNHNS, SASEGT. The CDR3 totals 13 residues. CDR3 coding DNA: TGTGCCAGCAGTGTCAACAGGGGGTATGAGCAGTTCTTC. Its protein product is CASSVNRGYEQFF.

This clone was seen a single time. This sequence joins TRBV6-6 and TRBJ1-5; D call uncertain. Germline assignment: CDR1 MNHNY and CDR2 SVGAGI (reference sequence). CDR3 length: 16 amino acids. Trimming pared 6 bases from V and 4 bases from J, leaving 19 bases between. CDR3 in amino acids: CASSPPRWGKNQPQHF. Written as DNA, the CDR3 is TGTGCCAGCAGCCCTCCCCGGTGGGGAAAGAATCAGCCCCAGCATTTT.

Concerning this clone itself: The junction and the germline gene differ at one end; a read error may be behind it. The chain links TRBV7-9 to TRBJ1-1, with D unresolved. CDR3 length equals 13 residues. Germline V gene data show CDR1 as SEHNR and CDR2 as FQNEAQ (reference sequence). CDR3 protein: CASTLRVDTEAFF. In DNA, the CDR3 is TGTGCCAGCACCTTAAGGGTCGACACTGAAGCTTTCTTT. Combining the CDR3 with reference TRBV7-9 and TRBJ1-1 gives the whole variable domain DTGVSQNPRHKITKRGQNVTFRCDPISEHNRLYWYRQTLGQGPEFLTYFQNEAQLEKSRLLSDRFSAERPKGSFSTLEIQRTEQGDSAMYLCASTLRVDTEAFFGQGTRLTVV.

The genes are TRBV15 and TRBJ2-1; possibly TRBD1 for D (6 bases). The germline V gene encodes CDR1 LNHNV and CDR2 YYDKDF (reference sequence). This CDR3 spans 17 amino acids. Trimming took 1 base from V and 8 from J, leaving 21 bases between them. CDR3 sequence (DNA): TGTGCCACCAGCAGAGGATCCGGGACAACAAGCCACGATGAGCAGTTCTTC. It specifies CATSRGSGTTSHDEQFF.

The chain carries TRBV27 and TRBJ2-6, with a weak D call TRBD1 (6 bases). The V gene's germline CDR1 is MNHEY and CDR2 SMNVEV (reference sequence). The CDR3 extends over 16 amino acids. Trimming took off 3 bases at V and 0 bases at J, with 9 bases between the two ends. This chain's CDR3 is CASSFRGASGANVLTF. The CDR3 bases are TGTGCCAGCAGTTTCAGGGGCGCCTCTGGGGCCAACGTCCTGACTTTC.

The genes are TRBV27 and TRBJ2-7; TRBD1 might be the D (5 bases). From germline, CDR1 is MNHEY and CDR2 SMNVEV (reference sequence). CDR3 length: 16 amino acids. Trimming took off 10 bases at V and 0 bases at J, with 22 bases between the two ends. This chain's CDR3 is CATSPFGLDSSYEQYF. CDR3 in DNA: TGTGCCACCTCCCCTTTTGGTCTCGACAGCTCCTACGAGCAGTACTTC.

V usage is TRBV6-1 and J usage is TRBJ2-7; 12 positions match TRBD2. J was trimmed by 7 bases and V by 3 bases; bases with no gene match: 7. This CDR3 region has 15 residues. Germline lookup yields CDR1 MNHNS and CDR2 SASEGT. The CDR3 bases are TGTGCCAGCAGTGAGGCTAGCGGGAGGGCCAGTGAGCAGTACTTC. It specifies CASSEASGRASEQYF.

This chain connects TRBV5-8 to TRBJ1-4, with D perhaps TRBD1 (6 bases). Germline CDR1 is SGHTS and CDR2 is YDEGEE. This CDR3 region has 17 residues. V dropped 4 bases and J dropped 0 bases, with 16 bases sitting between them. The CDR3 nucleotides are TGTGCCAGCAGCCTAATAACAGGGAAGTCAACTAATGAAAAACTGTTTTTT. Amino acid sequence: CASSLITGKSTNEKLFF. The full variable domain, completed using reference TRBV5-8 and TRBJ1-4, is EAGVTQSPTHLIKTRGQQATLRCSPISGHTSVYWYQQALGLGLQFLLWYDEGEERNRGNFPPRFSGRQFPNYSSELNVNALELEDSALYLCASSLITGKSTNEKLFFGSGTQLSVL.

The CDR3 DNA reads TGTGCCAGCAGTCATACTAGCGGGGCTGGGTATGAGCAGTTCTTC. Translated: CASSHTSGAGYEQFF. The V call is TRBV27, the J call TRBJ2-1; 10 bases map to TRBD2. V shed 5 bases, J shed 8 bases, and the junction held 9 bases outside the gene matches. CDR1 is MNHEY and CDR2 is SMNVEV in the germline V gene (reference sequence). CDR3 length: 15 amino acids.

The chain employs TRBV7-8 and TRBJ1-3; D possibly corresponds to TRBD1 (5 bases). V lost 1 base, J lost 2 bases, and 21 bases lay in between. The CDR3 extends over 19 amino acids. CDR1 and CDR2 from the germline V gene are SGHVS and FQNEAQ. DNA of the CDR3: TGTGCCAGCAGCTTAGGCCCATATCAGGGCCTACGGCCTGGAAACACCATATATTTT. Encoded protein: CASSLGPYQGLRPGNTIYF.

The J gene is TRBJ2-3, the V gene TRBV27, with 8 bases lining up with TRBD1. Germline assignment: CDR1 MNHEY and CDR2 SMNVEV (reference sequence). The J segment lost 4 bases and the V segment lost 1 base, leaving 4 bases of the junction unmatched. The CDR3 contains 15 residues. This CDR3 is CASSLWQGAPDTQYF. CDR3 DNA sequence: TGTGCCAGCAGTTTATGGCAGGGGGCCCCAGATACGCAGTATTTT.

The DNA for the CDR3 is TGTGCCAGCAGTTTAGGGACCGGACCCAATGAGCAGTTCTTC. Translating gives CASSLGTGPNEQFF. The J gene is TRBJ2-1, the V gene TRBV27; D may be TRBD1 or TRBD2 (5 bases each). Per germline, CDR1 MNHEY and CDR2 SMNVEV (reference sequence). Between the trimmed V and J ends, which lost 2 bases and 6 bases, there was a span of 11 bases. The CDR3 covers 14 residues.

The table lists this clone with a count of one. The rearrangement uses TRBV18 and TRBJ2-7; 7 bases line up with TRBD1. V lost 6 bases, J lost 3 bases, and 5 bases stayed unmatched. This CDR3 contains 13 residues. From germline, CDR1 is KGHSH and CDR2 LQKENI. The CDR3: CASSPDRLYEQYF. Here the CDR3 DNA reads TGTGCCAGCTCCCCGGACAGGCTCTACGAGCAGTACTTC.

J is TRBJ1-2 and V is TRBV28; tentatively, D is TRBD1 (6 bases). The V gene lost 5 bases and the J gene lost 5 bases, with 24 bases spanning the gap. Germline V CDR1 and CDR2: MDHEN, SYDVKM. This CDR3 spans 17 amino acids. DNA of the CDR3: TGTGCCAGCAGTCCCGCCAAGGGGGTCTGGGCTCTATATGGCTACACCTTC. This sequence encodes CASSPAKGVWALYGYTF.

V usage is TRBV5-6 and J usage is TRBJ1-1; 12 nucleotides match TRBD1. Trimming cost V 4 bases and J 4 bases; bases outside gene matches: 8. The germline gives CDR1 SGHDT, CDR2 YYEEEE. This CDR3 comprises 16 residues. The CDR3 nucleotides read TGTGCCAGCAGCGGCCGGGACAGGGGGCGCGGCACTGAAGCTTTCTTT. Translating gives CASSGRDRGRGTEAFF.

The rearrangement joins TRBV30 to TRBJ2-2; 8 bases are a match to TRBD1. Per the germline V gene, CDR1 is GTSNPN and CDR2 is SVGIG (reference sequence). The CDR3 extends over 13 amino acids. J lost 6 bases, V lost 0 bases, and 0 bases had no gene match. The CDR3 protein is CAWSVQGAGELFF. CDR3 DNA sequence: TGTGCCTGGAGTGTACAGGGGGCCGGGGAGCTGTTTTTT.

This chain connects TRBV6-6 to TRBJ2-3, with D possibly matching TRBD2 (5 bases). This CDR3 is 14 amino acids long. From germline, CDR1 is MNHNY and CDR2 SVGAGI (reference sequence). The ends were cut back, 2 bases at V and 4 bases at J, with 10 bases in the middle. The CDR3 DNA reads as TGTGCCAGCAGTTACGGGCTAGCTGCAGATACGCAGTATTTT. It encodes CASSYGLAADTQYF.

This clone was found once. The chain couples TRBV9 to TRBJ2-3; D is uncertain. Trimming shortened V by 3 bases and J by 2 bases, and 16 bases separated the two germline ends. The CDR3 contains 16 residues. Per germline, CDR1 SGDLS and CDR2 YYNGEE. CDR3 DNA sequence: TGTGCCAGCAGCGATACATTAGGGTATTCCACAGATACGCAGTATTTT. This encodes CASSDTLGYSTDTQYF.

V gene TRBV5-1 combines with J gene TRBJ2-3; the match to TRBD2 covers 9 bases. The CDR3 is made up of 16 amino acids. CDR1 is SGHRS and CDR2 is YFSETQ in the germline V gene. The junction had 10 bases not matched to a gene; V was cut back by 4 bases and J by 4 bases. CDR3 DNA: TGCGCCAGCAGCCTGACTGGGCGGGAGGGCCCAGATACGCAGTATTTT. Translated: CASSLTGREGPDTQYF.

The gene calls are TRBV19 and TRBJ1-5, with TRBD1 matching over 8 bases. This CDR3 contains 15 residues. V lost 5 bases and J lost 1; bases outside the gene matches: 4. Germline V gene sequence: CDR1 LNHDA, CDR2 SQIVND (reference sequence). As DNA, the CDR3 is TGTGCCAGTAGTGGGGGACAGGCCAGCAATCAGCCCCAGCATTTT. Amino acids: CASSGGQASNQPQHF.

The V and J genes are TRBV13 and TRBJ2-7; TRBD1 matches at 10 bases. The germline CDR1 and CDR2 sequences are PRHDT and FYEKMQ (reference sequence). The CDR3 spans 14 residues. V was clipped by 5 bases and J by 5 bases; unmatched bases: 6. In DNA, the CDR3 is TGTGCCAGCAGCCGACAGGGGGCGCGCGACGAGCAGTACTTC. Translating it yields CASSRQGARDEQYF.

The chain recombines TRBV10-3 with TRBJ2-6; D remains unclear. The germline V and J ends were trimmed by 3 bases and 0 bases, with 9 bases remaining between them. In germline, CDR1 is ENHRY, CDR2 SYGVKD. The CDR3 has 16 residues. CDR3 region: CAISDRRVSGANVLTF. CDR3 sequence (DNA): TGTGCCATCAGTGATCGACGGGTCTCTGGGGCCAACGTCCTGACTTTC.